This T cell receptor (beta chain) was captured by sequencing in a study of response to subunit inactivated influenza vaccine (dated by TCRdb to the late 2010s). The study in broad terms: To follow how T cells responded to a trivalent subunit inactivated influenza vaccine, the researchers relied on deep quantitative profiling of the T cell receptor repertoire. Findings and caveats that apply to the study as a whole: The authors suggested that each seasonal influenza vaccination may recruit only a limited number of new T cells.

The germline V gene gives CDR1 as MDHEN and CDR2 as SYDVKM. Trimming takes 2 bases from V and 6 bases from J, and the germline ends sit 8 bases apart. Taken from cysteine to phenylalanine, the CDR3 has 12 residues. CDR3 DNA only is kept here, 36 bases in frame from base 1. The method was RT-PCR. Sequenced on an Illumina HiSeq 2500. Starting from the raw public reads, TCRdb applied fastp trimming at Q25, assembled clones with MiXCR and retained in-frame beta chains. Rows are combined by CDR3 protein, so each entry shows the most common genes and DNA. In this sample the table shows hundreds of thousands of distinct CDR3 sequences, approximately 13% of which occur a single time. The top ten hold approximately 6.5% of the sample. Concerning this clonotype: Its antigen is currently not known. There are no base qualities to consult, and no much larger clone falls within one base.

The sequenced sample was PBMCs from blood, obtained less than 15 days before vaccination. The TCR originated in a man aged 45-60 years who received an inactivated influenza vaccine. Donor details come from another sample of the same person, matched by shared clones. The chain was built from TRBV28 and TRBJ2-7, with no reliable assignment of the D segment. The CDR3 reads CASSLPSGEQYF. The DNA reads TGTGCCAGCAGTTTACCCTCGGGCGAGCAGTACTTC.